Listed below are T cell receptor beta chains from one sample, sequenced in a study of CD8 T cells in ankylosing spondylitis. One entry per CDR3 protein results from TCRdb running MiXCR on the 5' RACE reads. This table holds about 800,000 distinct CDR3 sequences, about 12% found once. The sequenced sample was blood, either unsorted or a sorted T cell fraction (not recorded which). These receptors were collected from a male donor with ankylosing spondylitis. The CDR3 runs from the conserved cysteine through the conserved F or W. Fields, in order: CDR3 DNA, CDR3 protein, V gene, D gene, clone size, J gene. D genes are given only for firm matches. Where a row states a size, it is once, few, many or the class of an expanded clone; other rows omit it.

CDR3 DNA: TGCAGCGTTGCGGGTCCCAATGAGCAGTTCTTC
CDR3 protein: CSVAGPNEQFF
V gene: TRBV29-1
D gene: -
clone size: many
J gene: TRBJ2-1

CDR3 DNA: TGCGCCAGCAGCTTGGCAAAACTAGCGGGCCCCTACAATGAGCAGTTCTTC
CDR3 protein: CASSLAKLAGPYNEQFF
V gene: TRBV5-1
D gene: TRBD2
clone size: -
J gene: TRBJ2-1

CDR3 DNA: TGTGCCAGCAGTCCCCAGACAGGACAGCTATCGACCCAGTACTTC
CDR3 protein: CASSPQTGQLSTQYF
V gene: TRBV25-1
D gene: -
clone size: -
J gene: TRBJ2-5

CDR3 DNA: TGTGCCAGCAGTCCTATCGGCGGTGGGCCGGAGGCAGATACGCAGTATTTT
CDR3 protein: CASSPIGGGPEADTQYF
V gene: TRBV7-3
D gene: -
clone size: few
J gene: TRBJ2-3

CDR3 DNA: TGTGCCAGCAGTTACTCACTCTACACCGGGGAGCTGTTTTTT
CDR3 protein: CASSYSLYTGELFF
V gene: TRBV6-5
D gene: -
clone size: -
J gene: TRBJ2-2

CDR3 DNA: TGTGCCAGCAGCCGACGCAGCCTTAAAGATACGCAGTATTTT
CDR3 protein: CASSRRSLKDTQYF
V gene: TRBV4-2
D gene: -
clone size: -
J gene: TRBJ2-3

CDR3 DNA: TGTGCTTCAGGACCTGGAGGTCAGCAGTACTTC
CDR3 protein: CASGPGGQQYF
V gene: TRBV12-3/TRBV12-4
D gene: -
clone size: -
J gene: TRBJ2-7

CDR3 DNA: TGCAGTGCTAGAGTTCGGGCGGTTACCTACGAGCAGTACTTC
CDR3 protein: CSARVRAVTYEQYF
V gene: TRBV20-1
D gene: -
clone size: many
J gene: TRBJ2-7

CDR3 DNA: TGTGCCATCAGTGAGCCACGGACTAGCGGGGCTTCCTACGAGCAGTACTTC
CDR3 protein: CAISEPRTSGASYEQYF
V gene: TRBV10-3
D gene: TRBD2
clone size: few
J gene: TRBJ2-7

CDR3 DNA: TGCAGTGCTCTTCTTCGTTATAATTCACCCCTCCACTTT
CDR3 protein: CSALLRYNSPLHF
V gene: TRBV20-1
D gene: -
clone size: few
J gene: TRBJ1-6

CDR3 DNA: TGCGCCAGCAGCCTCAGACCGGAGGAATACGAGCAGTACTTC
CDR3 protein: CASSLRPEEYEQYF
V gene: TRBV5-1
D gene: -
clone size: -
J gene: TRBJ2-7

CDR3 DNA: TGTGCCAGCAGCCTTAGCCTGACAGGGAATCTCGAGCAGTACTTC
CDR3 protein: CASSLSLTGNLEQYF
V gene: TRBV7-2
D gene: TRBD1
clone size: many
J gene: TRBJ2-7

CDR3 DNA: TGTGCCAGCAACTCGCGGTACTCCTACGAGCAGTACTTC
CDR3 protein: CASNSRYSYEQYF
V gene: TRBV6-1
D gene: -
clone size: -
J gene: TRBJ2-7

CDR3 DNA: TGTGCCAGCAGCGCGCTGGGAGTTCGTGAGCAGTTCTTC
CDR3 protein: CASSALGVREQFF
V gene: TRBV5-6
D gene: -
clone size: few
J gene: TRBJ2-1

CDR3 DNA: TGTGCCAGCAGCGTAGGGGGACCTGATTACGAGCAGTACTTC
CDR3 protein: CASSVGGPDYEQYF
V gene: TRBV9
D gene: -
clone size: many
J gene: TRBJ2-7

CDR3 DNA: TGTGCCAGCAGCTTAGCGATTAGGGGGACTGAAGCTTTCTTT
CDR3 protein: CASSLAIRGTEAFF
V gene: TRBV7-6
D gene: -
clone size: few
J gene: TRBJ1-1

CDR3 DNA: TGCGCCAGCAGCTTGGCGTCGGCTTGGGTGAACACTGAAGCTTTCTTT
CDR3 protein: CASSLASAWVNTEAFF
V gene: TRBV5-1
D gene: -
clone size: -
J gene: TRBJ1-1

CDR3 DNA: TGTGCCAGCAGCTTACAAGGCGGGAGCATTGGTTCACCCCTCCACTTT
CDR3 protein: CASSLQGGSIGSPLHF
V gene: TRBV7-8
D gene: -
clone size: -
J gene: TRBJ1-6

CDR3 DNA: TGTGCCAGCAGCTTTCGGGGGTCGAGTGAAGCTTTCTTT
CDR3 protein: CASSFRGSSEAFF
V gene: TRBV11-1
D gene: -
clone size: few
J gene: TRBJ1-1

CDR3 DNA: TGTGCCAGCACCAGTTCCCCACGGACAGGGCACACAGATACGCAGTATTTT
CDR3 protein: CASTSSPRTGHTDTQYF
V gene: TRBV7-9
D gene: TRBD1
clone size: few
J gene: TRBJ2-3

CDR3 DNA: TGCAGTGCTAGAGGGGGGGCAGGGGGACAGCCCCAGCATTTT
CDR3 protein: CSARGGAGGQPQHF
V gene: TRBV20-1
D gene: TRBD1
clone size: many
J gene: TRBJ1-5

CDR3 DNA: TGTGCCAGCAGTCCCCTCGGGGGGCGTATCCACGAGCAGTACTTC
CDR3 protein: CASSPLGGRIHEQYF
V gene: TRBV11-2
D gene: -
clone size: many
J gene: TRBJ2-7

CDR3 DNA: TGCAGTGCTAGAAGTGGGACTCCTCTCGGGTACTTC
CDR3 protein: CSARSGTPLGYF
V gene: TRBV20-1
D gene: -
clone size: few
J gene: TRBJ2-7

CDR3 DNA: TGTGCCAGCAGTCCAAGATTGAACACTGAAGCTTTCTTT
CDR3 protein: CASSPRLNTEAFF
V gene: TRBV12-3/TRBV12-4
D gene: -
clone size: many
J gene: TRBJ1-1